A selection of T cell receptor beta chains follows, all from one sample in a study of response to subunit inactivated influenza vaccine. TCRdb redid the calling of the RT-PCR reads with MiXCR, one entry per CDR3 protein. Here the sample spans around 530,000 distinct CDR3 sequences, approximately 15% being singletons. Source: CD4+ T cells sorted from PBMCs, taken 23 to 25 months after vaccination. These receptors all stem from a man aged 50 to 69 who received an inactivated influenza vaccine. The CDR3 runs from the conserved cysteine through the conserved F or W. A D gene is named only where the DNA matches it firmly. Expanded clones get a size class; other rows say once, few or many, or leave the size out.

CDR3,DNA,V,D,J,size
CASSGTSGVYEQYF,TGTGCCAGCAGCGGGACTAGCGGGGTCTACGAGCAGTACTTC,TRBV11-1,TRBD2,TRBJ2-7,-
CASSRSGTVSF,TGTGCCAGCAGTCGATCCGGGACAGTGAGTTTC,TRBV12-3/TRBV12-4,TRBD1,TRBJ2-7,many
CASSQALSGGPYNEQFF,TGCGCCAGCAGCCAAGCCCTTAGCGGGGGGCCATACAATGAGCAGTTCTTC,TRBV4-1,TRBD2,TRBJ2-1,many
CASSLGQGGTEAFF,TGCGCCAGCAGCTTGGGACAGGGTGGCACTGAAGCTTTCTTT,TRBV5-1,TRBD1,TRBJ1-1,many
CASSGAGGYTF,TGTGCCAGCAGTGGCGCGGGGGGCTACACCTTC,TRBV28,-,TRBJ1-2,few
CASSPLAGGSSEQFF,TGCGCCAGCAGCCCACTAGCGGGAGGGTCAAGTGAGCAGTTCTTC,TRBV5-1,TRBD2,TRBJ2-1,few
CASSNRVCFSTDTQYF,TGTGCCAGCAGCAATCGCGTATGCTTTAGCACAGATACGCAGTATTTT,TRBV21-1,-,TRBJ2-3,few
CSVLGSGREYEQYF,TGCAGCGTTCTCGGTAGCGGGAGGGAATACGAGCAGTACTTC,TRBV29-1,TRBD2,TRBJ2-7,few
CASSLDNSPGTDTQYF,TGCGCCAGCAGCTTGGATAATTCCCCCGGTACAGATACGCAGTATTTT,TRBV5-1,-,TRBJ2-3,-
CSAPIAGGSKTQYF,TGCAGTGCTCCAATAGCGGGAGGGTCGAAGACCCAGTACTTC,TRBV20-1,TRBD2,TRBJ2-5,-
CASSHAGQGALDTQYF,TGTGCCAGCAGCCACGCCGGACAGGGAGCTTTGGATACGCAGTATTTT,TRBV3-1,TRBD1,TRBJ2-3,-
CASSPQQGYQETQYF,TGCGCCAGCAGCCCGCAACAGGGGTACCAAGAGACCCAGTACTTC,TRBV5-1,TRBD1,TRBJ2-5,-
CASSLVASTDTQYF,TGTGCCAGCAGCTTAGTCGCTAGCACAGATACGCAGTATTTT,TRBV11-2,-,TRBJ2-3,-
CASSEKILATNEKLFF,TGTGCCAGCAGTGAAAAAATTTTGGCGACTAATGAAAAACTGTTTTTT,TRBV6-1,-,TRBJ1-4,few
CASSPLTQTNTGELFF,TGTGCCAGCAGTCCCTTGACGCAAACGAACACCGGGGAGCTGTTTTTT,TRBV28,-,TRBJ2-2,-
CASKNPQGAGNEKLFF,TGTGCCAGCAAGAACCCACAGGGAGCCGGTAATGAAAAACTGTTTTTT,TRBV28,-,TRBJ1-4,-
CSVEGPRPGETQYF,TGCAGCGTTGAGGGACCCAGGCCGGGAGAGACCCAGTACTTC,TRBV29-1,-,TRBJ2-5,-
CSVDPGSDGKNIQYF,TGCAGCGTTGACCCAGGGTCCGACGGCAAAAACATTCAGTACTTC,TRBV29-1,-,TRBJ2-4,-
CATSRDGRQGVMGRETQYF,TGTGCCACCAGCAGAGATGGACGGCAGGGGGTGATGGGGCGAGAGACCCAGTACTTC,TRBV15,TRBD1,TRBJ2-5,few
CASSDFGTTTYEQYF,TGTGCCAGCAGTGATTTTGGGACAACAACCTACGAGCAGTACTTC,TRBV6-1,-,TRBJ2-7,many
CASNRDRGSNQPQHF,TGTGCCAGCAACCGGGACAGGGGTTCCAATCAGCCCCAGCATTTT,TRBV7-8,TRBD1,TRBJ1-5,-
CASCLVVLTGAPTPNEQFF,TGTGCCAGCTGTTTAGTAGTCTTGACAGGGGCCCCGACTCCCAATGAGCAGTTCTTC,TRBV7-3,TRBD1,TRBJ2-1,-
CASKTTGGSPLHF,TGTGCCAGCAAGACGACAGGGGGATCACCCCTCCACTTT,TRBV2,TRBD1,TRBJ1-6,-
CSARDLDSDGPHENNSPLHF,TGCAGTGCTAGAGATCTAGACAGCGATGGTCCTCACGAAAATAATTCACCCCTCCACTTT,TRBV20-1,-,TRBJ1-6,many
CSARDGLSWDEQFF,TGCAGTGCTAGAGATGGGCTCTCCTGGGATGAGCAGTTCTTC,TRBV20-1,-,TRBJ2-1,many
CASSPFGSSGRRRGNEQFF,TGTGCCAGCTCACCATTCGGATCTAGCGGGAGGCGGAGGGGGAATGAGCAGTTCTTC,TRBV18,TRBD2,TRBJ2-1,-
CASRTSGRGYEQYF,TGTGCCAGCAGAACTAGCGGGAGAGGCTACGAGCAGTACTTC,TRBV6-2/TRBV6-3,TRBD2,TRBJ2-7,-
CASSEPQGKGTEAFF,TGTGCCAGCAGTGAGCCCCAGGGGAAGGGCACTGAAGCTTTCTTT,TRBV6-1,-,TRBJ1-1,many